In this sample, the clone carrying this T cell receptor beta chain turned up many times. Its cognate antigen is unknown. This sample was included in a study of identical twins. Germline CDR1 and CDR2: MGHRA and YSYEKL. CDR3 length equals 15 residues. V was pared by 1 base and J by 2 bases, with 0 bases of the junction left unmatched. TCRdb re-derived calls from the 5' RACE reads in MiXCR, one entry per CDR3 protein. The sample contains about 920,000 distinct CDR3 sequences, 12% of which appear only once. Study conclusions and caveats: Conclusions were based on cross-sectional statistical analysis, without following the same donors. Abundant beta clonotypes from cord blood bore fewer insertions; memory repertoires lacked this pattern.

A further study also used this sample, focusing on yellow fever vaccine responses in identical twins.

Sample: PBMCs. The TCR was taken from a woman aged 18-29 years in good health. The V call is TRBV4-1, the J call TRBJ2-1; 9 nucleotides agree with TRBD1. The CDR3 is CASSQGQGAYNEQFF. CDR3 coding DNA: TGCGCCAGCAGCCAAGGACAGGGGGCCTACAATGAGCAGTTCTTC.